This passage covers 8 T cell receptor beta chains from one sample sequenced in a study of OX40 agonist ivuxolimab in advanced cancers. This table comes from immunoSEQ multiplex PCR, and its TCRdb copy is limited to in-frame clones, with some not included. Here the sample spans 100,000 to 150,000 clones, 90% being singletons. Specimen: CD4+ or CD8+ T cells sorted from blood, collected in a trial of the OX40 agonist ivuxolimab. The receptors were gathered from an adult with an advanced solid tumor such as melanoma, head and neck, liver or kidney cancer.

The V gene is TRBV5-4, the J gene TRBJ1-3; D is unresolved. Per the germline V gene, CDR1 is SGHNT and CDR2 is YYREEE (reference sequence). The CDR3 loop spans 14 amino acids. The V gene lost 4 bases and the J gene lost 0 bases, with 8 bases spanning the gap. Here the CDR3 reads CASSPGGSGNTIYF. The DNA of the CDR3 is TGTGCCAGCAGCCCGGGAGGCTCTGGAAACACCATATATTTT.

The chain carries TRBV2 and TRBJ2-1; D is undetermined. This CDR3 comprises 11 residues. Germline CDR1 and CDR2: SNHLY and FYNNEI. V was trimmed by 5 bases and J by 7 bases, leaving 6 bases between them. Here the CDR3 DNA reads TGTGCCAGCAGTTCCCTGAATGAGCAGTTCTTC. Protein product: CASSSLNEQFF.

This chain uses TRBV5-8 with TRBJ2-2; D gene ambiguous. Germline values: CDR1 SGHTS, CDR2 YDEGEE. Trimming removed 3 bases from V and 9 bases from J, with 15 bases in between. The CDR3 consists of 14 residues. In DNA form, the CDR3 reads TGTGCCAGCAGCTCGGCCTTCACCCGGAGGGAGCTGTTTTTT. It codes for CASSSAFTRRELFF.

The gene calls are TRBV7-8 and TRBJ1-4, with D perhaps matching TRBD1 (5 bases). Trimming took 4 bases from V and 7 from J, leaving 13 bases between them. Germline CDR1 reads SGHVS; CDR2 reads FQNEAQ. The CDR3 sequence is 14 residues long. CDR3 DNA sequence: TGTGCCAGCAGCTCGCTGGGGGGGGGTGAAAAACTGTTTTTT. Its translation: CASSSLGGGEKLFF.

J is TRBJ2-2 and V is TRBV5-3; TRBD1 matches 10 bases. TRBV5-3 is marked as an open reading frame, function uncertain. CDR3 size: 14 residues. The V and J ends lost 7 bases and 4 bases, in that order; junction bases with no gene match: 4. CDR3 coding DNA: TGTGCCAGAGGCCGGGACAGGGGCACCGGGGAGCTGTTTTTT. Translation: CARGRDRGTGELFF.

This rearrangement joins TRBV19 to TRBJ2-3; TRBD1 agrees at 9 bases. This CDR3 is built from 15 residues. Per germline, CDR1 LNHDA and CDR2 SQIVND (reference sequence). V shed 6 bases, J shed 4 bases, and the junction held 8 bases outside the gene matches. Here the CDR3 DNA reads TGTGCCAGTAGCCCTGTGGGACAGGGTGCAGATACGCAGTATTTT. Protein: CASSPVGQGADTQYF.

This clone appeared a few times. This chain joins TRBV28 and TRBJ1-5, with TRBD1 matching 11 bases. The ends lost 6 bases at V and 6 bases at J; junction bases unmatched: 13. Germline CDR1 and CDR2: MDHEN and SYDVKM. The CDR3 is made up of 17 amino acids. The CDR3 nucleotides read TGTGCCAGCAGCCCGGGACAGGGGGTTGGTCGGGGTCAGCCCCAGCATTTT. Translating gives CASSPGQGVGRGQPQHF. Using reference TRBV28 and TRBJ1-5 for the parts outside the CDR3, the full variable domain is DVKVTQSSRYLVKRTGEKVFLECVQDMDHENMFWYRQDPGLGLRLIYFSYDVKMKEKGDIPEGYSVSREKKERFSLILESASTNQTSMYLCASSPGQGVGRGQPQHFGDGTRLSIL.

This clone was recorded only once. This chain connects TRBV19 to TRBJ1-4; no clear D gene. CDR1 is LNHDA and CDR2 is SQIVND in the germline V gene (reference sequence). The CDR3 runs 13 residues. V lost 4 bases, J lost 8 bases, and 11 bases lay in between. The CDR3 loop reads CASSRPGHEKLFF. CDR3 nucleotide sequence: TGTGCCAGTAGTAGGCCTGGGCACGAAAAACTGTTTTTT. Variable domain in full (rest from reference TRBV19 and TRBJ1-4): DGGITQSPKYLFRKEGQNVTLSCEQNLNHDAMYWYRQDPGQGLRLIYYSQIVNDFQKGDIAEGYSVSREKKESFPLTVTSAQKNPTAFYLCASSRPGHEKLFFGSGTQLSVL.